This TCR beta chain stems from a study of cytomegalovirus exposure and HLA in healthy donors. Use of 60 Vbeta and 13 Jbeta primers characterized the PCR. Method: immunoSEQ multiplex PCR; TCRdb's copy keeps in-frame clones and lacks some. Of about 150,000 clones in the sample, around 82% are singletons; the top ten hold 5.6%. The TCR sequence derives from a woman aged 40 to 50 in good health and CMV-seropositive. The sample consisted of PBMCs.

Written as DNA, the CDR3 is TGTGCCATCAGTGAGTCGGATAAAACAGGGGCGGAGACCCAGTACTTC. This translates into CAISESDKTGAETQYF. V and J are TRBV10-3 and TRBJ2-5; TRBD1 matches at 7 bases. Losses at the gene ends were 0 bases for V and 5 bases for J; bases not matched to a gene: 9. The CDR3 contains 16 residues. Per the germline V gene, CDR1 is ENHRY and CDR2 is SYGVKD.